The following is a T cell receptor (beta chain) sequence with its context. The data stem from a study of shared clonotypes between healthy human individuals. There are 15 residues in the CDR3. CDR1 LNHDA and CDR2 SQIVND come from the germline V gene (reference sequence). Trimming shortened V by 6 bases and J by 0 bases, and 14 bases separated the two germline ends. The method was immunoSEQ multiplex PCR; TCRdb's version includes in-frame clones alone and lacks a portion of them. The repertoire consists of about 2.4 million clones, with about 92% occurring once and the leading ten covering around 0.15%.

The source is a man aged 18 to 35 in good health. This chain connects TRBV19 to TRBJ1-1; a possible D gene is TRBD1 (5 bases). The sequenced sample was naive CD4+ T cells sorted from blood. Subset here: CD45RA+ positively selected. Written as DNA, the CDR3 is TGTGCCAGTAGCAACGATGGGGGGATGAACACTGAAGCTTTCTTT. Residues: CASSNDGGMNTEAFF.